The rows below give T cell receptor beta chains drawn from one sample of a study of blood T cell repertoires in COVID-19. Data came from immunoSEQ multiplex PCR; TCRdb stores just in-frame clones and leaves some out. This table has more than 400,000 clones, around 85% appearing once. The sample was peripheral blood. These receptors originate from a human donor in a cohort sampled during active COVID-19. CDR3s include the opening cysteine and the closing phenylalanine or tryptophan. D genes are given only for firm matches. Not all rows give a size; the values are once, few, many and, for expanded clones, a class.

D,J,size,V,CDR3,DNA
TRBD2,TRBJ2-3,-,TRBV3-1/TRBV3-2,CASSLWAGGPNTQYF,TGTGCCAGCAGCCTTTGGGCGGGAGGGCCAAATACGCAGTATTTT
TRBD1,TRBJ1-5,once,TRBV28,CASSGQGIGNQPQHF,TGTGCCAGCAGTGGACAGGGGATCGGCAATCAGCCCCAGCATTTT
TRBD2,TRBJ2-1,-,TRBV27,CASLNQREGRNEQFF,TGTGCCTCCCTAAACCAGCGGGAGGGCCGGAATGAGCAGTTCTTC
-,TRBJ2-7,-,TRBV7-2,CASSPDRYSYEQYF,TGTGCCAGCAGCCCCGACAGGTACTCCTACGAGCAGTACTTC
-,TRBJ2-7,-,TRBV5-1,CASSTIASSYEQYF,TGCGCCAGCAGCACAATAGCCAGCTCCTACGAGCAGTACTTC
-,TRBJ2-5,-,TRBV9,CASSPVISQETQYF,TGTGCCAGCAGCCCGGTGATATCACAAGAGACCCAGTACTTC
TRBD1,TRBJ1-2,-,TRBV18,CASEALGQGRNYGYTF,TGTGCCAGCGAAGCCTTAGGACAGGGGCGAAACTATGGCTACACCTTC
-,TRBJ2-5,once,TRBV19,CASSIRGVIQETQYF,TGTGCCAGTAGTATTCGCGGAGTGATTCAAGAGACCCAGTACTTC
-,TRBJ2-1,-,TRBV5-4,CASSLNRVNEQFF,TGTGCCAGCAGCTTGAACAGGGTCAATGAGCAGTTCTTC
-,TRBJ1-3,-,TRBV7-2,CASSLGSFSGNTIYF,TGTGCCAGCAGCTTAGGTTCTTTCTCTGGAAACACCATATATTTT
TRBD2,TRBJ2-1,-,TRBV5-1,CASSSQAGGPNNEQFF,TGCGCCAGCAGCTCCCAAGCGGGAGGGCCTAACAATGAGCAGTTCTTC
TRBD1,TRBJ2-5,-,TRBV25-1,CASKGRTGNDETQYF,TGTGCCAGCAAAGGGAGGACAGGGAATGACGAGACCCAGTACTTC
TRBD1,TRBJ1-5,-,TRBV28,CASSLSDRANQPQHF,TGTGCCAGCAGCCTCTCCGACAGGGCTAATCAGCCCCAGCATTTT
-,TRBJ1-1,-,TRBV30,CAWSHTGLGYTEAFF,TGTGCCTGGAGTCATACAGGGCTGGGGTACACTGAAGCTTTCTTT
-,TRBJ2-5,-,TRBV5-1,CASRTAQETQYF,TGCGCCAGCCGGACAGCCCAAGAGACCCAGTACTTC
TRBD2,TRBJ2-5,-,TRBV9,CASSVSWTSGRFQETQYF,TGTGCCAGCAGCGTATCCTGGACTAGCGGGAGGTTCCAAGAGACCCAGTACTTC
TRBD1,TRBJ2-7,once,TRBV18,CASSPIGDSSYEQYF,TGTGCCAGCTCACCCATCGGGGACAGTAGCTACGAGCAGTACTTC
-,TRBJ1-2,-,TRBV9,CASSVGRWAYGYTF,TGTGCCAGCAGCGTAGGCAGATGGGCTTATGGCTACACCTTC
-,TRBJ2-7,-,TRBV6-1,CASRSGQGDSYEQYF,TGTGCCAGCAGGTCAGGACAAGGTGATTCCTACGAGCAGTACTTC
TRBD2,TRBJ2-3,-,TRBV5-6,CASSFLLGGMVAGSDTQYF,TGTGCCAGCAGCTTCCTACTAGGGGGTATGGTAGCGGGATCAGATACGCAGTATTTT
-,TRBJ2-1,-,TRBV19,CASSIGYREYEQFF,TGTGCCAGTAGTATAGGTTACAGGGAGTATGAGCAGTTCTTC
-,TRBJ2-5,-,TRBV5-8,CASSKWGRAETQYF,TGTGCCAGCAGCAAATGGGGGCGCGCGGAGACCCAGTACTTC
TRBD1,TRBJ1-2,few,TRBV5-4,CASSLIGRDRGLIEGYTF,TGTGCCAGCAGCTTGATTGGAAGGGACAGGGGGTTAATAGAAGGCTACACCTTC
-,TRBJ1-6,-,TRBV7-9,CASSLEGTYNSPLHF,TGTGCCAGCAGCCTCGAGGGGACTTATAATTCACCCCTCCACTTT
TRBD2,TRBJ2-2,-,TRBV4-2,CASSSRGGFNTGELFF,TGTGCCAGCAGCTCACGGGGGGGGTTCAACACCGGGGAGCTGTTTTTT
-,TRBJ2-7,-,TRBV9,CASSSRSGFYEQYF,TGTGCCAGCAGCTCCAGGTCAGGATTCTACGAGCAGTACTTC
TRBD1,TRBJ2-7,-,TRBV29-1,CSVSPGTGGGEQYF,TGCAGCGTTTCTCCTGGGACAGGGGGGGGCGAGCAGTACTTC
TRBD1,TRBJ1-4,-,TRBV5-4,CASRGSIGTGNEKLFF,TGTGCCAGCAGGGGGAGTATCGGGACAGGGAACGAAAAACTGTTTTTT
TRBD2,TRBJ2-1,once,TRBV29-1,CSVEPTLPGLADWSSYNEQFF,TGCAGCGTTGAACCGACGTTACCGGGACTAGCGGACTGGAGCTCCTACAATGAGCAGTTCTTC
-,TRBJ2-2,-,TRBV6-2/TRBV6-3,CASSYSLAGSGELFF,TGTGCCAGCAGTTACTCACTAGCCGGGTCCGGGGAGCTGTTTTTT
-,TRBJ1-4,-,TRBV7-9,CASSLDRSTNEKLFF,TGTGCCAGCAGCTTAGACAGATCAACTAATGAAAAACTGTTTTTT
-,TRBJ1-4,-,TRBV6-5,CASSPGTRNEKLFF,TGTGCCAGTTCACCCGGGACTCGGAATGAAAAACTGTTTTTT
TRBD2,TRBJ2-7,-,TRBV7-2,CASSPSSGRRVDEQYF,TGTGCCAGCAGTCCTAGTAGCGGGAGGAGGGTGGACGAGCAGTACTTC
TRBD2,TRBJ2-3,-,TRBV2,CASPQWNVAGDFADTQYF,TGTGCCAGCCCCCAGTGGAATGTAGCGGGAGATTTTGCAGATACGCAGTATTTT
TRBD2,TRBJ2-1,-,TRBV19,CASSIGAGLAGDREQFF,TGTGCCAGTAGTATAGGGGCCGGCCTAGCGGGAGACCGGGAGCAGTTCTTC
-,TRBJ1-2,-,TRBV14,CASSQGPRQGGYGYTF,TGTGCCAGCAGCCAAGGTCCTCGGCAGGGCGGCTATGGCTACACCTTC
TRBD1,TRBJ1-4,-,TRBV6-5,CASSRQGAREKLFF,TGTGCCAGCAGTCGACAGGGGGCGCGGGAAAAACTGTTTTTT
TRBD1,TRBJ2-1,-,TRBV5-6,CASSLGQGDNEQFF,TGTGCCAGCAGCTTGGGACAGGGGGACAATGAGCAGTTCTTC
-,TRBJ2-7,-,TRBV30,CAWRADRIPTYEQYF,TGTGCCTGGAGGGCCGACAGAATCCCCACCTACGAGCAGTACTTC
TRBD1,TRBJ2-4,-,TRBV7-9,CASSPPSDRGFEFGQYF,TGTGCCAGCAGCCCACCCTCGGACAGGGGGTTTGAATTCGGTCAGTACTTC
-,TRBJ1-1,-,TRBV6-5,CASSYTARGNTEAFF,TGTGCCAGCAGTTACACCGCTCGGGGGAACACTGAAGCTTTCTTT
TRBD2,TRBJ2-1,-,TRBV5-1,CASSLRVAGVSSYNEQFF,TGCGCCAGCAGCTTGCGTGTAGCGGGGGTAAGCTCCTACAATGAGCAGTTCTTC
-,TRBJ1-6,-,TRBV2,CASSGSGSYNSPLHF,TGTGCCAGCAGTGGGTCGGGCTCCTATAATTCACCCCTCCACTTT